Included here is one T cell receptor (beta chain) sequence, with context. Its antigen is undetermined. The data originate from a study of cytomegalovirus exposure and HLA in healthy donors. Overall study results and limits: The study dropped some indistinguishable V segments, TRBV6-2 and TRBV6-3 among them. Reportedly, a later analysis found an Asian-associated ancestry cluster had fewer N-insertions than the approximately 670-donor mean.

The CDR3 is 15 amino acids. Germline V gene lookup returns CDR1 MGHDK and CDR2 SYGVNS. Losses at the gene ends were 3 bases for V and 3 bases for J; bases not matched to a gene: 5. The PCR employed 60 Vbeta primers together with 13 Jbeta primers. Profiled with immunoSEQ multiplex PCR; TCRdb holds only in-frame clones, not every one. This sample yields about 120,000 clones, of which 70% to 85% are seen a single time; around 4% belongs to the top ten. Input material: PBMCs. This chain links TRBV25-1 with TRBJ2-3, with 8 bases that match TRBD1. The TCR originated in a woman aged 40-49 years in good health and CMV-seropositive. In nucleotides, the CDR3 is TGTGCCAGCAGTGACTGGGACAGGAGGACAGATACGCAGTATTTT. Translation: CASSDWDRRTDTQYF.